Shown below are 24 T cell receptor beta chains from a single sample sequenced in a study of CD8+ T cells in alopecia areata. Sequencing templates came from extracted RNA that was reverse transcribed into cDNA. Generated by immunoSEQ multiplex PCR, the TCRdb table keeps only in-frame clones and is missing some. Among 200,000 or so clones listed, about three fifths were seen once. Stated treatment: oral pan-JAK inhibitor, 5-10 mg twice daily. Sequenced material: CD4+ T cells sorted from blood, taken at week 24, from a patient treated with tofacitinib. The receptors derive from a human donor with alopecia areata.

Comment on this clone: A read error may produce the germline difference seen at one junction end. The chain employs TRBV6-6 and TRBJ2-1, with 11 positions matching TRBD2. The CDR3 loop spans 14 amino acids. Germline CDR1 and CDR2: MNHNY and SVGAGI (reference sequence). CDR3: CASSYSLAGGPRIF. DNA of the CDR3: TGTGCCAGCAGTTACTCTCTAGCGGGAGGACCCCGGATCTTC.

Of note for this clone: Distinct nucleotide sequences in the sample also encode this CDR3. This sequence joins TRBV5-1 and TRBJ1-4; D is perhaps TRBD1 (6 bases). The germline V gene has CDR1 SGHRS and CDR2 YFSETQ. The CDR3 extends over 14 amino acids. The V end was cut by 0 bases, the J end by 5 bases, with 8 bases between. The CDR3 coding sequence is TGCGCCAGCAGCTTGGGGACAGAAAATGAAAAACTGTTTTTT. Its protein product is CASSLGTENEKLFF.

This chain uses TRBV6-5 with TRBJ2-7, with a weak D call TRBD1 (5 bases). The CDR3 is made up of 15 amino acids. Germline-derived CDR1 and CDR2 are MNHEY and SVGAGI. Trimming cost V 5 bases and J 2 bases, with 16 bases left between them. The CDR3: CASSQGPAFPYEQYF. The CDR3 region has the DNA TGTGCCAGCAGTCAGGGCCCCGCCTTTCCCTACGAGCAGTACTTC.

The chain joins TRBV7-3 to TRBJ2-5; maybe TRBD2 (5 bases). V gave up 8 bases and J gave up 0 bases, with 10 bases separating them. Germline CDR1 is SGHTA and CDR2 is FQGTGA. This CDR3 is built from 13 residues. The CDR3 region is CASSRGNQETQYF. CDR3 bases: TGTGCCAGCTCGAGAGGGAACCAAGAGACCCAGTACTTC.

V is TRBV27 and J is TRBJ1-1; weak D call: TRBD1 (5 bases). The V end was cut by 2 bases, the J end by 5 bases, with 12 bases between. The germline V gene has CDR1 MNHEY and CDR2 SMNVEV (reference sequence). The CDR3 runs to 14 residues. DNA for the CDR3: TGTGCCAGCAGTTTAAGGGCGGGGGAGACTGAAGCTTTCTTT. Amino acids: CASSLRAGETEAFF.

This clone was seen more than once but under ten times. The chain has TRBV23-1 and TRBJ1-5, with unresolved D. TRBV23-1 is an open reading frame whose function is uncertain. Trimming removed 0 bases from V and 6 bases from J, with 21 bases in between. The CDR3 consists of 18 residues. CDR3: CASSQSLGDPESTQPQHF. The DNA for the CDR3 is TGCGCCAGCAGTCAATCGCTAGGCGACCCAGAAAGTACTCAGCCCCAGCATTTT.

The chain recombines TRBV6-5 with TRBJ1-1, with TRBD1 matching over 8 bases. Germline V gene data show CDR1 as MNHEY and CDR2 as SVGAGI. With V trimmed by 6 bases and J by 6 bases, 12 bases remained unmatched. CDR3 length equals 15 residues. DNA of the CDR3: TGTGCCAGCAGACGGACAGGGCAGAATCTGGCTGAAGCTTTCTTT. Translated, it gives CASRRTGQNLAEAFF.

The CDR3 sequence: CASSQRGARPQHF. DNA for the CDR3: TGTGCCAGCAGCCAGCGGGGGGCAAGGCCCCAGCATTTT. The chain combines TRBV13 with TRBJ1-5; tentatively, D is TRBD1 (6 bases). Trimming removed 5 bases at V and 9 bases at J, with 14 bases between. The CDR3 is 13 amino acids. Germline CDR1 and CDR2: PRHDT and FYEKMQ (reference sequence). Full variable domain (rest looked up from reference TRBV13 and TRBJ1-5): AAGVIQSPRHLIKEKRETATLKCYPIPRHDTVYWYQQGPGQDPQFLISFYEKMQSDKGSIPDRFSAQQFSDYHSELNMSSLELGDSALYFCASSQRGARPQHFGDGTRLSIL.

V usage is TRBV7-2 and J usage is TRBJ1-1, with D tentatively TRBD1 (6 bases). Trimming stripped 5 bases from V and 3 bases from J, with 19 bases between. CDR1 SGHTA and CDR2 FQGNSA come from the germline V gene. The CDR3 runs to 16 residues. CDR3 protein: CASSKNSGHVDTEAFF. CDR3 in DNA: TGTGCCAGCAGCAAAAACTCGGGACACGTTGACACTGAAGCTTTCTTT.

V and J are TRBV6-5 and TRBJ1-1, with TRBD1 identical over 9 bases. Germline V CDR1 and CDR2: MNHEY, SVGAGI. The CDR3 runs to 14 residues. V shed 2 bases and J 6 bases; nucleotides not matched to a gene: 4. The CDR3 is CASSYRDRDAEAFF. The DNA for the CDR3 is TGTGCCAGCAGTTACCGGGACAGGGACGCTGAAGCTTTCTTT.

This clone was detected only a few times. The chain employs TRBV4-1 and TRBJ1-2; no clear D. The length of the CDR3 is 12 residues. Germline values: CDR1 MGHRA, CDR2 YSYEKL. Trimming took 1 base from V and 6 from J, leaving 6 bases between them. The CDR3 sequence: CASSQAGDGYTF. DNA for the CDR3: TGCGCCAGCAGCCAAGCGGGAGATGGCTACACCTTC.

This rearrangement joins TRBV7-9 to TRBJ2-1, with no clear D. V was trimmed by 0 bases and J by 7 bases, leaving 10 bases between them. This CDR3 has 14 amino acids. Germline CDR1 and CDR2: SEHNR and FQNEAQ (reference sequence). The CDR3 bases are TGTGCCAGCAGCTTAGCGGCTAGTATGAATGAGCAGTTCTTC. This gives the protein CASSLAASMNEQFF.

V is TRBV4-2 and J is TRBJ1-2; TRBD1 is a possible D gene (5 bases). The germline V gene encodes CDR1 LGHNA and CDR2 YNFKEQ. Trimming took 0 bases from V and 3 from J, leaving 14 bases between them. The CDR3 sequence is 16 residues long. The CDR3: CASSQDLGRGDYGYTF. CDR3 nucleotide sequence: TGTGCCAGCAGCCAAGATTTAGGACGGGGGGACTATGGCTACACCTTC.

J is TRBJ1-2 and V is TRBV7-8, with 8 bases identical to TRBD1. Germline assignment: CDR1 SGHVS and CDR2 FQNEAQ. The CDR3 totals 15 residues. The junction had 9 bases not matched to a gene; V was cut back by 2 bases and J by 7 bases. The CDR3 bases are TGTGCCAGCAGCTTATTCGGCCAGGGGGCGGGTGGCTACACCTTC. Its translation: CASSLFGQGAGGYTF.

The chain has TRBV6-5 and TRBJ2-5; 7 bases align to TRBD2. Germline V gives CDR1 MNHEY, CDR2 SVGAGI. This CDR3 spans 15 amino acids. Trimming at V came to 3 bases and at J to 1 base, leaving 5 bases not matched to a gene. The CDR3 protein is CASSYSGGLQETQYF. The CDR3 bases are TGTGCCAGCAGTTATTCGGGAGGCCTCCAAGAGACCCAGTACTTC.

V usage is TRBV15 and J usage is TRBJ2-5; 7 bases line up with TRBD2. The CDR3 length is 13 residues. Germline trimming cut 5 bases from V and 5 bases from J; bases unmatched to any gene: 5. Germline CDR1 is LNHNV and CDR2 is YYDKDF (reference sequence). CDR3 sequence reads: CATSPRERETQYF. CDR3 DNA sequence: TGTGCCACCAGCCCGCGGGAGAGGGAGACCCAGTACTTC.

The chain combines TRBV7-2 with TRBJ1-2; D possibly corresponds to TRBD1 (6 bases). The V end lost 3 bases, the J end lost 4 bases, and 9 bases lay between the germline ends. The germline V gene has CDR1 SGHTA and CDR2 FQGNSA. CDR3 length: 13 amino acids. The CDR3 is CASSFTGSYGYTF. CDR3 nucleotides: TGTGCCAGCAGCTTTACAGGGAGCTATGGCTACACCTTC.

The chain recombines TRBV10-3 with TRBJ2-5; D is unclear. CDR1 is ENHRY and CDR2 is SYGVKD in the germline V gene. Trimming removed 9 bases at V and 4 bases at J, with 9 bases between. The CDR3 loop spans 11 amino acids. The CDR3 DNA sequence: TGTGCCATTCCAGGTCGAGAGACCCAGTACTTC. Translating it yields CAIPGRETQYF.

The chain recombines TRBV4-3 with TRBJ1-2, with D perhaps matching TRBD1 (5 bases). Germline CDR1 reads LGHNA; CDR2 reads YSLEER. CDR3 length: 15 residues. Trimming shortened V by 0 bases and J by 3 bases, and 11 bases separated the two germline ends. CDR3 sequence: CASSQDTQGDYGYTF. Written as DNA, the CDR3 is TGCGCCAGCAGCCAAGATACTCAGGGTGACTATGGCTACACCTTC.

This clone was found a few times. The CDR3 DNA is TGTGCCAGCAGCCAAGGGAGTGGTCGCGATACGCAGTATTTT. Amino acids: CASSQGSGRDTQYF. This chain uses TRBV4-2 with TRBJ2-3; D is uncertain. The CDR3 consists of 14 residues. Per the germline V gene, CDR1 is LGHNA and CDR2 is YNFKEQ. The V end lost 1 base, the J end lost 6 bases, and 11 bases lay between the germline ends.

The chain carries TRBV5-1 and TRBJ1-1, with D possibly matching TRBD1 (6 bases). Looked up from germline, CDR1 is SGHRS and CDR2 is YFSETQ. CDR3 length: 13 amino acids. Trimming stripped 2 bases from V and 7 bases from J, with 12 bases between. Here the CDR3 reads CASSFPGEGEAFF. CDR3 sequence (DNA): TGCGCCAGCAGCTTCCCAGGGGAGGGTGAAGCTTTCTTT.

To note about this clone: The identical CDR3 is also encoded by other nucleotide sequences in the sample. V usage is TRBV19 and J usage is TRBJ1-5; the match to TRBD1 covers 10 bases. The CDR3 contains 15 residues. With V trimmed by 4 bases and J by 2 bases, 2 bases remained unmatched. CDR1 LNHDA and CDR2 SQIVND come from the germline V gene (reference sequence). CDR3 nucleotides: TGTGCCAGTAGTACCGGGACAGGGGGCAATCAGCCCCAGCATTTT. Its translation: CASSTGTGGNQPQHF.

V and J are TRBV30 and TRBJ2-3; D gene unclear. V was clipped by 5 bases and J by 8 bases, with 11 bases between them. This CDR3 region has 11 residues. Germline lookup yields CDR1 GTSNPN and CDR2 SVGIG (reference sequence). This chain's CDR3 is CAWASESTQYF. The CDR3, as DNA: TGTGCCTGGGCGTCGGAGAGTACGCAGTATTTT.

The CDR3 spells CSVLTNSDTYEQYF. The CDR3 region has the DNA TGCAGCGTGCTAACCAACAGTGATACCTACGAGCAGTACTTC. The rearrangement joins TRBV29-1 to TRBJ2-7; D unresolved. V was pared by 6 bases and J by 2 bases, with 17 bases between. The V gene's germline CDR1 is SQVTM and CDR2 ANQGSEA. The CDR3 covers 14 residues.